The text below deals with one T cell receptor beta chain. TCRdb keeps only in-frame clones here, not all; method: immunoSEQ multiplex PCR. The table includes some 150,000 clones, 88% detected once. This record comes from a study of radiation and T cells in renal cell carcinoma. This sample's time point: baseline pretreatment blood. Treatment: 15 Gy SBRT to primary tumor, nephrectomy 4 weeks later. Germline CDR1 SGHDT, CDR2 YYEEEE. V lost 0 bases and J lost 3, with 12 bases in between. The CDR3 extends over 15 amino acids. The gene calls are TRBV5-6 and TRBJ2-5; unclear D gene. Sequenced material: blood, taken from a patient whose treatment included radiotherapy and nephrectomy. This clonotype was obtained from a woman in her fifties or sixties with renal cell carcinoma. The CDR3 coding sequence is TGTGCCAGCAGCTTGGTTGGTGCCTCCGAAGAGACCCAGTACTTC. This sequence encodes CASSLVGASEETQYF.